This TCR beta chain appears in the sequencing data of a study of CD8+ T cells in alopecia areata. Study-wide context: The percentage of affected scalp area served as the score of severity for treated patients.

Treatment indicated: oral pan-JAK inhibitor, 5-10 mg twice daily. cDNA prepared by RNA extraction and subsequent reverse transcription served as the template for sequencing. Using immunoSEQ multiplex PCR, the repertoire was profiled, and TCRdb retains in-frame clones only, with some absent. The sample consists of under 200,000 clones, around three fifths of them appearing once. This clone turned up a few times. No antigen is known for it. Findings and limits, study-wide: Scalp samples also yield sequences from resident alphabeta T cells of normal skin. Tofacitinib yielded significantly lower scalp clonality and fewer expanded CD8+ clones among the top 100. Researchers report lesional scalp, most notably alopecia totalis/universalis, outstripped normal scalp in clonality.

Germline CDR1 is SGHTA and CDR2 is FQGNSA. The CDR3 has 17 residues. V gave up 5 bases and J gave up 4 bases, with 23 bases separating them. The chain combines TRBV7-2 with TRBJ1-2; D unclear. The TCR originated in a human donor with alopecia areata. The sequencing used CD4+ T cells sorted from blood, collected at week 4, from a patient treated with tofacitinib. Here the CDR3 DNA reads TGTGCCAGCAGCCCCGCCCCCGAGTTTCGGCCGACCTATGGCTACACCTTC. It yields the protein CASSPAPEFRPTYGYTF.